This T cell receptor beta chain is drawn from a study of cytomegalovirus exposure and HLA in healthy donors. Between the trimmed V and J ends, which lost 7 bases and 6 bases, there was a span of 14 bases. The CDR3 runs 13 residues. Per the germline V gene, CDR1 is SGHAT and CDR2 is FQNNGV. The PCR contained 60 Vbeta and 13 Jbeta primers. Sequencing was performed with immunoSEQ multiplex PCR; in TCRdb, only in-frame clones are kept and a portion is missing. The sample records around 50,000 clones, about four fifths being singletons. Sequenced material: PBMCs. The chain combines TRBV11-2 with TRBJ2-3; the D gene is possibly TRBD2 (6 bases). This TCR was sampled from a man aged 35 to 55 in good health and CMV-seronegative. The CDR3 spells CASNRVGGDTQYF. CDR3 DNA: TGTGCCAGCAACCGGGTTGGGGGGGATACGCAGTATTTT. Combining the CDR3 with reference TRBV11-2 and TRBJ2-3 gives the whole variable domain EAGVAQSPRYKIIEKRQSVAFWCNPISGHATLYWYQQILGQGPKLLIQFQNNGVVDDSQLPKDRFSAERLKGVDSTLKIQPAKLEDSAVYLCASNRVGGDTQYFGPGTRLTVL.